This entry is about one TCR beta chain. Profiled with immunoSEQ multiplex PCR; TCRdb holds only in-frame clones, not every one. The data show 130,000 to 150,000 clones, about 85% seen once. The sample belongs to a study of blood T cell repertoires in COVID-19. The CDR3 extends over 16 amino acids. The germline CDR1 and CDR2 sequences are LGHNA and YSLEER. J gave up 5 bases and V 5 bases, and 8 bases lay outside the gene matches. This TCR was recovered from a human donor in a cohort sampled during active COVID-19. Sequenced sample: peripheral blood. This sequence joins TRBV4-3 and TRBJ2-3; the match to TRBD2 covers 12 bases. The CDR3 reads CASSALGLAGRDTQYF. DNA of the CDR3: TGCGCCAGCAGCGCCCTAGGACTAGCGGGGCGAGATACGCAGTATTTT.